One and the same sample provided the 2 T cell receptor beta chains below, sequenced in a study of blood T cell repertoires in COVID-19. Assay: immunoSEQ multiplex PCR; the TCRdb copy retains only in-frame clones and omits some. The sample carries approximately 180,000 clones, around nine tenths recorded once. The sequenced sample was peripheral blood. The origin of the receptors is a man in his fifties or sixties with active or convalescent COVID-19.

The J gene is TRBJ1-3, the V gene TRBV27, with D tentatively TRBD1 (6 bases). The CDR3 sequence is 15 residues long. Trimming took 3 bases from V and 0 from J, leaving 9 bases between them. Per the germline V gene, CDR1 is MNHEY and CDR2 is SMNVEV (reference sequence). The CDR3: CASSFTGFSGNTIYF. CDR3 nucleotides: TGTGCCAGCAGTTTCACAGGGTTCTCTGGAAACACCATATATTTT.

This rearrangement joins TRBV6-1 to TRBJ2-5; D unclear. The CDR3 length is 12 residues. Trimming stripped 2 bases from V and 4 bases from J, with 5 bases between. The V gene's germline CDR1 is MNHNS and CDR2 SASEGT. The chain's CDR3 is CASSEHRETQYF. CDR3 coding DNA: TGTGCCAGCAGTGAACATAGAGAGACCCAGTACTTC.